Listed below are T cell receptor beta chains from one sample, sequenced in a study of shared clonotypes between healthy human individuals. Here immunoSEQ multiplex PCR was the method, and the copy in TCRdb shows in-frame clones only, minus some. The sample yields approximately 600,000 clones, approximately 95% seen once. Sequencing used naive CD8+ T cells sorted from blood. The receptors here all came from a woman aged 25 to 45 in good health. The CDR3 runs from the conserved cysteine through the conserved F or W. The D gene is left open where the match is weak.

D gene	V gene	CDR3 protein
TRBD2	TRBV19	CASSIAAGGPLEQFF
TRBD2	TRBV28	CASSVRLAGISHSTYNEQFF
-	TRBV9	CASSANQGTGNTIYF
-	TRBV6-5	CASTLQAGANVLTF
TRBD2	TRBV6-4	CASSEKPPGLADPFYEQYF
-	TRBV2	CASRGLPYEQYF
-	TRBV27	CASSFGAEESYEQYF
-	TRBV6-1	CASSEDGSGEDGEQYF
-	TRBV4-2	CASSQEPLQPQHF
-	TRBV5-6	CASRTTIAQSRANVLTF
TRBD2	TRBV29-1	CSAPRLAGYGEQFF
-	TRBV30	CAWWDTSGDEQFF
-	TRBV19	CASSMFVSGNTIYF
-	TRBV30	CAWSPQVNTEAFF
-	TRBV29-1	CSVESGSNSDTQYF
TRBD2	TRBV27	CASRAGTSGNYEQYF
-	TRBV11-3	CASSLSRVWEPGTGELFF
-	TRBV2	CASLYLRDGVPYEQYF
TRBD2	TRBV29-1	CSARGLAGDEQFF
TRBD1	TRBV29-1	CSVEPGTGGAETQYF
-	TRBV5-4	CASSLTLYSYEQYF
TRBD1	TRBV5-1	CASSWGQGGYEQYF
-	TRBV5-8	CASSLVWDSYEQYF
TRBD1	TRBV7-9	CASSPSSGGSRNTEAFF
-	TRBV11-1	CASSLTARMNTEAFF
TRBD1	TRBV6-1	CASSGTGIANYGYTF
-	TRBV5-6	CASSLRGSSTDTQYF
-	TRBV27	CASSFVGVGAEAFF
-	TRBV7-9	CASSPGGKLFF
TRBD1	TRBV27	CASSFAGGAYEQYF
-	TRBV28	CASSWDHRNEQFF
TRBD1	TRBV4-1	CASSQDGQGYTGELFF
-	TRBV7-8	CASSLVAGDYEQYF
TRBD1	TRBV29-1	CSVVAGGGNQPQHF
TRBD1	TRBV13	CASSWGTGAAGEYGYTF
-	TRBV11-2	CASSTSYEQYF
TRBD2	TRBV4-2	CASSLVSTSRTDTQYF
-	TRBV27	CASATGTYEQYF
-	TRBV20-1	CSAPSAYGYTF
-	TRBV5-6	CASSSGPNPYEQYF
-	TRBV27	CASSSLGERIYNEQFF
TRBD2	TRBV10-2	CASTEREVLYEQYF
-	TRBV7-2	CASSLDLPPYNEQFF
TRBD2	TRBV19	CASSIVAFEREAYNEQFF
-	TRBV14	CASSPEGPNSYNSPLHF
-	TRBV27	CASSGRWGEQYF
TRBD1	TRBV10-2	CASSGDLGQLESQHF
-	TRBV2	CASSVSAGHYNEQFF
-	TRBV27	CASSPSDTSTDTQYF
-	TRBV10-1	CASSDPSASYTDTQYF